One sample yielded the 8 T cell receptor beta chains listed below, sequenced in a study of blood T cell repertoires in COVID-19. TCRdb's table, derived via immunoSEQ multiplex PCR, lists solely in-frame clones and lacks some. The repertoire has about 130,000 clones, 80% to 90% of them found once; the top ten carry 9.5% to 15%. Sample: peripheral blood. These receptors originate from a human donor in a cohort sampled during active COVID-19.

In this sample, this clone turned up a few times. J is TRBJ2-7 and V is TRBV7-9; D is undetermined. The V end was cut by 10 bases, the J end by 6 bases, with 16 bases between. The germline CDR1 and CDR2 sequences are SEHNR and FQNEAQ (reference sequence). This CDR3 contains 12 residues. The CDR3 loop reads CAIERRPGEQYF. CDR3 nucleotides: TGTGCCATTGAGCGTCGGCCGGGCGAGCAGTACTTC.

This sequence joins TRBV7-6 and TRBJ1-1; 9 positions agree with TRBD1. The CDR3 runs 15 residues. J gave up 4 bases and V 3 bases, and 6 bases lay outside the gene matches. CDR1 is SGHVS and CDR2 is FNYEAQ in the germline V gene. The CDR3 bases are TGTGCCAGCAGCTTCTCGGGACAGGGCGGCACTGAAGCTTTCTTT. This codes for CASSFSGQGGTEAFF. Full variable domain (missing parts from reference TRBV7-6 and TRBJ1-1): GAGVSQSPRYKVTKRGQDVALRCDPISGHVSLYWYRQALGQGPEFLTYFNYEAQQDKSGLPNDRFSAERPEGSISTLTIQRTEQRDSAMYRCASSFSGQGGTEAFFGQGTRLTVV.

This chain joins TRBV10-3 and TRBJ1-1, with D uncertain. The V and J ends lost 7 bases and 0 bases respectively, with 9 bases between them. This CDR3 is 13 amino acids long. Germline CDR1 is ENHRY and CDR2 is SYGVKD. The CDR3 nucleotides are TGTGCCATCATGGCCTCGATGAACACTGAAGCTTTCTTT. Amino acids: CAIMASMNTEAFF.

This clone appeared a single time. The rearrangement uses TRBV10-2 and TRBJ2-5; 8 bases agree with TRBD1. CDR1 is WSHSY, CDR2 SAAADI, per germline. V lost 2 bases, J lost 4 bases, and 3 bases stayed unmatched. The CDR3 loop spans 14 amino acids. The CDR3 loop reads CASSETGGLETQYF. The DNA of the CDR3 is TGCGCCAGCAGTGAGACAGGGGGGCTAGAGACCCAGTACTTC.

The chain joins TRBV24-1 to TRBJ2-1, with 7 bases identical to TRBD2. The V and J ends lost 4 bases and 8 bases, in that order; junction bases with no gene match: 7. The CDR3 is made up of 14 amino acids. Germline assignment: CDR1 KGHDR and CDR2 SFDVKD. In nucleotides, the CDR3 is TGTGCCACCAGTGAAAGCGGGGTCGTCGATGAGCAGTTCTTC. It is translated as CATSESGVVDEQFF.

V is TRBV4-1 and J is TRBJ1-5; weak D call: TRBD1 (6 bases). This CDR3 contains 16 residues. V lost 4 bases to trimming and J lost 1 base, with 14 bases between them. Germline V lookup: CDR1 MGHRA, CDR2 YSYEKL. For the CDR3, the DNA is TGCGCCAGCAGCCCGGGGGGGGGCAGGAGCAATCAGCCCCAGCATTTT. It encodes CASSPGGGRSNQPQHF.

This chain connects TRBV19 to TRBJ1-1; tentatively, D is TRBD1 (5 bases). V was clipped by 10 bases and J by 1 base, with 16 bases between them. The CDR3 is made up of 14 amino acids. Per germline, CDR1 LNHDA and CDR2 SQIVND (reference sequence). The CDR3 DNA is TGTGCCACTCAACCCCCCGGACAGAACACTGAAGCTTTCTTT. It translates to CATQPPGQNTEAFF.

J is TRBJ2-7 and V is TRBV5-6; 11 nucleotides line up with TRBD1. J lost 7 bases, V lost 4 bases, and 7 bases had no gene match. The CDR3 extends over 14 amino acids. Germline V lookup: CDR1 SGHDT, CDR2 YYEEEE. The CDR3 sequence: CASSTGQGAREQYF. For the CDR3, the DNA is TGTGCCAGCAGCACCGGACAGGGGGCAAGGGAGCAGTACTTC.